The 17 T cell receptor beta chains below were found in one sample sequenced in a study of cytomegalovirus exposure and HLA in healthy donors. PCR amplification relied on 60 Vbeta primers (plus 13 Jbeta primers). Assay used: immunoSEQ multiplex PCR; TCRdb lists only in-frame clones, some missing. This sample has around 130,000 clones; about 80% occur once, and the top ten carry 1%. The specimen was PBMCs. The receptors shown here come from a human donor in good health.

As regards this clone: Germline and junction disagree at one end, which may indicate a read error. The rearrangement uses TRBV7-9 and TRBJ2-3, with D tentatively TRBD2 (6 bases). Looked up from germline, CDR1 is SEHNR and CDR2 is FQNEAQ (reference sequence). This CDR3 is built from 16 residues. The CDR3 region is CSSSVPSEVGSDTQYF. The CDR3 nucleotides read TGTTCCAGCAGCGTTCCTAGCGAGGTGGGATCAGATACGCAGTATTTT. Drawing the rest from reference TRBV7-9 and TRBJ2-3, the complete variable domain is DTGVSQNPRHKITKRGQNVTFRCDPISEHNRLYWYRQTLGQGPEFLTYFQNEAQLEKSRLLSDRFSAERPKGSFSTLEIQRTEQGDSAMYLCSSSVPSEVGSDTQYFGPGTRLTVL.

This clone was seen a handful of times. The J gene is TRBJ1-1, the V gene TRBV7-6; no clear D gene. Trimming took off 6 bases at V and 1 base at J, with 15 bases between the two ends. In germline, CDR1 is SGHVS, CDR2 FNYEAQ. The CDR3 sequence is 15 residues long. CDR3 loop: CASSPVGGGNTEAFF. In nucleotides, the CDR3 is TGTGCCAGCAGTCCGGTGGGAGGTGGGAACACTGAAGCTTTCTTT.

The V call is TRBV5-4, the J call TRBJ2-5; TRBD1 agrees at 8 bases. After removal of 3 bases from V and 3 bases from J, the junction contained 10 bases not matched to a gene. This CDR3 has 16 amino acids. CDR1 SGHNT and CDR2 YYREEE come from the germline V gene (reference sequence). The CDR3 spells CASSSPRTGNEETQYF. In DNA, the CDR3 is TGTGCCAGCAGCTCGCCCCGGACAGGGAACGAAGAGACCCAGTACTTC.

The chain joins TRBV20-1 to TRBJ2-5; D is ambiguous. Germline-derived CDR1 and CDR2 are DFQATT and SNEGSKA (reference sequence). CDR3 length equals 11 residues. V was cut by 4 bases and J by 5 bases, with 8 bases left in between. The DNA of the CDR3 is TGCAGTGCTACGGGTCGCGAGACCCAGTACTTC. This translates into CSATGRETQYF.

This clone was observed a handful of times. The genes are TRBV4-1 and TRBJ1-1; TRBD1 aligns across 7 bases. The length of the CDR3 is 16 residues. Per germline, CDR1 MGHRA and CDR2 YSYEKL. V was pared by 1 base and J by 0 bases, with 5 bases of the junction left unmatched. The CDR3 DNA is TGCGCCAGCAGCCAAGGTCAGGGGGTCGTGAACACTGAAGCTTTCTTT. As protein: CASSQGQGVVNTEAFF.

J is TRBJ1-2 and V is TRBV7-2; D gene uncertain. The V end lost 4 bases, the J end lost 5 bases, and 11 bases lay between the germline ends. This CDR3 contains 13 residues. The germline V gene encodes CDR1 SGHTA and CDR2 FQGNSA. The CDR3 spells CASSSRFPYGYTF. DNA for the CDR3: TGTGCCAGCAGCTCCAGATTCCCTTATGGCTACACCTTC.

This chain connects TRBV20-1 to TRBJ1-3; D remains unclear. The CDR3 runs to 11 residues. Germline CDR1 DFQATT, CDR2 SNEGSKA (reference sequence). With 7 bases removed from V and 4 bases from J, the gap between germline ends came to 8 bases. Here the CDR3 reads CSVADGNTIYF. In DNA form, the CDR3 reads TGCAGTGTAGCTGACGGAAACACCATATATTTT.

The rearrangement uses TRBV6-5 and TRBJ1-1; D perhaps matches TRBD1 (5 bases). The CDR3 is 12 residues long. Germline lookup yields CDR1 MNHEY and CDR2 SVGAGI. Trimming left V 8 bases short and J 7 bases short, with 14 bases between. The CDR3, as DNA: TGTGCCAGCCGGATGGGGCAGAGTGAAGCTTTCTTT. It codes for CASRMGQSEAFF.

The chain is built from TRBV6-6 and TRBJ2-7; no clear D gene. V lost 6 bases, J lost 1 base, and 7 bases lay in between. This CDR3 contains 12 residues. CDR1 and CDR2 (germline): MNHNY, SVGAGI (reference sequence). This CDR3 reads CASRTVSYEQYF. CDR3 DNA: TGTGCCAGCAGAACGGTATCCTACGAGCAGTACTTC.

The V gene is TRBV2, the J gene TRBJ2-2, with D maybe TRBD1 (6 bases). Germline-derived CDR1 and CDR2 are SNHLY and FYNNEI. CDR3 length: 14 residues. The V end lost 7 bases, the J end lost 2 bases, and 11 bases lay between the germline ends. The CDR3 reads CASTWTVNTGELFF. The CDR3 DNA reads TGTGCCAGCACCTGGACAGTCAACACCGGGGAGCTGTTTTTT.

The rearrangement links TRBV2 to TRBJ2-5, with 8 bases fitting TRBD1. This CDR3 has 14 amino acids. Trimming cost V 7 bases and J 4 bases; bases outside gene matches: 8. The germline gives CDR1 SNHLY, CDR2 FYNNEI. CDR3 nucleotides: TGTGCCAGCACATGGGCCAGGGGGCGAGAGACCCAGTACTTC. Protein sequence: CASTWARGRETQYF. Drawing the rest from reference TRBV2 and TRBJ2-5, the complete variable domain is EPEVTQTPSHQVTQMGQEVILRCVPISNHLYFYWYRQILGQKVEFLVSFYNNEISEKSEIFDDQFSVERPDGSNFTLKIRSTKLEDSAMYFCASTWARGRETQYFGPGTRLLVL.

The chain has TRBV28 and TRBJ1-2; D may be TRBD1 (6 bases). Germline loops: CDR1 MDHEN, CDR2 SYDVKM. The CDR3 covers 15 residues. The germline V and J ends were trimmed by 7 bases and 3 bases, with 18 bases remaining between them. The CDR3 region has the DNA TGTGCCAGCATAGGAGCGGGACAAGTAGACTATGGCTACACCTTC. Protein: CASIGAGQVDYGYTF.

This clone has only one observation. V is TRBV7-9 and J is TRBJ1-5; TRBD1 agrees at 10 bases. V lost 5 bases, J lost 0 bases, and 10 bases stayed unmatched. This CDR3 contains 18 residues. Germline V gene data show CDR1 as SEHNR and CDR2 as FQNEAQ (reference sequence). The CDR3 sequence: CASSTRPGQGISNQPQHF. CDR3 nucleotides: TGTGCCAGCAGCACCAGACCGGGACAGGGGATTAGCAATCAGCCCCAGCATTTT. Supplemented by reference TRBV7-9 and TRBJ1-5, the full variable domain reads DTGVSQNPRHKITKRGQNVTFRCDPISEHNRLYWYRQTLGQGPEFLTYFQNEAQLEKSRLLSDRFSAERPKGSFSTLEIQRTEQGDSAMYLCASSTRPGQGISNQPQHFGDGTRLSIL.

This clone was observed once. The gene calls are TRBV28 and TRBJ1-2; 7 bases are a match to TRBD1. Trimming cost V 5 bases and J 2 bases; bases outside gene matches: 11. The CDR3 extends over 16 amino acids. Germline V gives CDR1 MDHEN, CDR2 SYDVKM. CDR3 loop: CASSVSGQNKNYGYTF. The CDR3 nucleotides read TGTGCCAGCAGTGTTTCGGGACAGAATAAAAACTATGGCTACACCTTC.

J is TRBJ2-5 and V is TRBV4-2, with D possibly TRBD2 on 5 matching bases. CDR3 length: 13 amino acids. V was pared by 3 bases and J by 5 bases, with 10 bases between. Germline V gene data show CDR1 as LGHNA and CDR2 as YNFKEQ. For the CDR3, the DNA is TGTGCCAGCAGCCAGGACTCCCGGGAGACCCAGTACTTC. Translated, it gives CASSQDSRETQYF.

The V and J genes are TRBV11-2 and TRBJ1-5; D might be TRBD1 (5 bases). There are 13 residues in the CDR3. The V gene's germline CDR1 is SGHAT and CDR2 FQNNGV. V was pared by 2 bases and J by 4 bases, with 6 bases between. The CDR3 bases are TGTGCCAGCAGCTTAAAGGGGAATCAGCCCCAGCATTTT. Protein product: CASSLKGNQPQHF.

This rearrangement joins TRBV6-5 to TRBJ2-5; D call uncertain. The V and J ends lost 9 bases and 1 base respectively, with 12 bases between them. The germline CDR1 and CDR2 sequences are MNHEY and SVGAGI. There are 13 residues in the CDR3. The CDR3, as DNA: TGTGCCAGTCATGTTGTCCCCCAAGAGACCCAGTACTTC. Translation: CASHVVPQETQYF.